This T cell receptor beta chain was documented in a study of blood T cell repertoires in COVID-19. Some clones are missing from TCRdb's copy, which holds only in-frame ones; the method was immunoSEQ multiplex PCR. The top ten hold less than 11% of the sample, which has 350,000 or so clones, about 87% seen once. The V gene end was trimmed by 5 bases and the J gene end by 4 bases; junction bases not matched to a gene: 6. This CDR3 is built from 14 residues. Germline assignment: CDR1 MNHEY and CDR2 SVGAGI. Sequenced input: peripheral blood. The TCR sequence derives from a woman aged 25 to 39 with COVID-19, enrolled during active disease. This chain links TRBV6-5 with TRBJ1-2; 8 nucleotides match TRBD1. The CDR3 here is CASSPTGGGYGYTF. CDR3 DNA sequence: TGTGCCAGCAGTCCTACAGGGGGGGGCTATGGCTACACCTTC.